This record looks at one TCR beta chain sequence and its context. These data originate in a study of identical twins. Using its own MiXCR run on the 5' RACE reads, TCRdb lists one record per CDR3 protein. The sample lists 1,800,000 or so distinct CDR3 sequences, roughly 35% seen once, with about 0.3% in the top ten. Per the germline V gene, CDR1 is LNHDA and CDR2 is SQIVND (reference sequence). V gave up 0 bases and J gave up 5 bases, with 8 bases separating them. The CDR3 covers 14 residues. This TCR was sampled from a newborn girl in good health. The chain uses TRBV19 and TRBJ1-5; no definite D call. Sequenced input: cord blood. The CDR3, as DNA: TGTGCCAGTAGTATAGATGTAAACTATCAGCCCCAGCATTTT. This encodes CASSIDVNYQPQHF.